The TCR beta chain described here comes from a study of blood T cell repertoires in COVID-19. The overall study: Sites in the United States, Italy and Spain provided acute and convalescent COVID-19 samples. From T cells, B-cell-depleted T cells, or PBMCs came the material, which was cDNA or gDNA.

As processed by the authors: Nucleated cell counts were estimated from reference gene primer amplification. Generated by immunoSEQ multiplex PCR, the TCRdb table keeps only in-frame clones and is missing some. V and J calls and clone size are copied from that table; D and trimming were computed from the DNA. This sample has some 250,000 clones; around 80% occur once, and the top ten carry about 5.7%. The V end was cut by 6 bases, the J end by 4 bases, with 9 bases between. CDR3 size: 12 residues. In germline, CDR1 is MNHEY, CDR2 SVGAGI. Comments on this clone: The same CDR3 can be traced to other DNA sequences in this sample.

Sequenced input: peripheral blood. The clonotype was recovered from a man older than 75 with acute or convalescent COVID-19. V and J are TRBV6-5 and TRBJ1-2; D unresolved. The CDR3 coding sequence is TGTGCCAGCAGGGAGGGAATCTATGGCTACACCTTC. This translates into CASREGIYGYTF.